Below, 29 T cell receptor beta chains from the same sample are listed, as sequenced in a study of blood T cell repertoires in COVID-19. Generated by immunoSEQ multiplex PCR, the TCRdb table keeps only in-frame clones and is missing some. The sample includes 90,000 to 150,000 clones, 81% of them seen just once. Sequenced: peripheral blood. These receptors were taken from a human donor in a cohort sampled during active COVID-19.

This clone was seen only once. The chain carries TRBV7-6 and TRBJ2-1; 13 bases map to TRBD2. The V segment lost 4 bases and the J segment 1 base; nucleotides outside the gene matches: 7. Germline CDR1 SGHVS, CDR2 FNYEAQ. CDR3 size: 18 residues. The CDR3 DNA follows: TGTGCCAGCAGCTCAGGACTAGCGGGGGAGATATCCTACAATGAGCAGTTCTTC. Its protein is CASSSGLAGEISYNEQFF.

Here the CDR3 reads CSARGQYEGYTF. CDR3 in DNA: TGCAGCGCCCGCGGGCAGTATGAAGGCTACACCTTC. J is TRBJ1-2 and V is TRBV29-1; D is undetermined. Germline V gives CDR1 SQVTM, CDR2 ANQGSEA. Trimming took off 7 bases at V and 8 bases at J, with 17 bases between the two ends. This CDR3 spans 12 amino acids.

This clone was seen a handful of times. The CDR3 nucleotides read TGTGCCAGCAGCTTAACGGGACAGGGGATAGATGGCTACACCTTC. It codes for CASSLTGQGIDGYTF. The chain joins TRBV7-6 to TRBJ1-2; TRBD1 matches at 10 bases. Germline trimming cut 2 bases from V and 6 bases from J; bases unmatched to any gene: 6. Germline values: CDR1 SGHVS, CDR2 FNYEAQ. This CDR3 contains 15 residues.

The chain carries TRBV18 and TRBJ2-6; 10 bases are shared with TRBD2. V shed 3 bases, J shed 0 bases, and the junction held 11 bases outside the gene matches. The length of the CDR3 is 20 residues. Germline V gives CDR1 KGHSH, CDR2 LQKENI. The CDR3 loop reads CASSPLRGTSDRSGANVLTF. The CDR3 DNA follows: TGTGCCAGCTCACCCCTGCGGGGGACTAGCGATCGCTCTGGGGCCAACGTCCTGACTTTC.

This chain links TRBV7-9 with TRBJ1-4, with D uncertain. V lost 1 base to trimming and J lost 6 bases, with 12 bases between them. The CDR3 is 15 residues long. Germline V gives CDR1 SEHNR, CDR2 FQNEAQ (reference sequence). This CDR3 is CASSLGGQIHEKLFF. For the CDR3, the DNA is TGTGCCAGCAGCTTAGGTGGTCAGATTCATGAAAAACTGTTTTTT.

The chain links TRBV11-2 to TRBJ2-2; 14 nucleotides agree with TRBD2. The germline gives CDR1 SGHAT, CDR2 FQNNGV. The ends lost 1 base at V and 5 bases at J; junction bases unmatched: 3. The CDR3 is 17 residues long. For the CDR3, the DNA is TGTGCCAGCAGCTTAGCAGGGACTAGCGGGAGAACCGGGGAGCTGTTTTTT. The encoded protein is CASSLAGTSGRTGELFF.

The V call is TRBV6-6, the J call TRBJ1-5, with D maybe TRBD1 (5 bases). The CDR3 has 13 residues. Trimming shortened V by 6 bases and J by 6 bases, and 12 bases separated the two germline ends. Germline V gene data show CDR1 as MNHNY and CDR2 as SVGAGI (reference sequence). The CDR3 DNA reads as TGTGCCAGCAGCGCGGGGGGAACTCAGCCCCAGCATTTT. Its protein product is CASSAGGTQPQHF.

J is TRBJ2-7 and V is TRBV5-6, with 7 bases fitting TRBD2. This CDR3 spans 14 amino acids. Trimming at V came to 0 bases and at J to 0 bases, leaving 0 bases not matched to a gene. CDR1 is SGHDT, CDR2 YYEEEE, per germline. This chain's CDR3 is CASSLGGSSYEQYF. CDR3 sequence (DNA): TGTGCCAGCAGCTTGGGCGGGAGCTCCTACGAGCAGTACTTC. The full variable domain, completed using reference TRBV5-6 and TRBJ2-7, is DAGVTQSPTHLIKTRGQQVTLRCSPKSGHDTVSWYQQALGQGPQFIFQYYEEEERQRGNFPDRFSGHQFPNYSSELNVNALLLGDSALYLCASSLGGSSYEQYFGPGTRLTVT.

The chain carries TRBV7-9 and TRBJ1-1, with 8 bases matching TRBD1. J was trimmed by 0 bases and V by 1 base; bases with no gene match: 1. The CDR3 is 15 amino acids. Germline-derived CDR1 and CDR2 are SEHNR and FQNEAQ (reference sequence). DNA for the CDR3: TGTGCCAGCAGCTTAGACAGGGGGATGAACACTGAAGCTTTCTTT. Amino acids: CASSLDRGMNTEAFF.

The V gene is TRBV30, the J gene TRBJ1-6, with 10 positions matching TRBD1. J lost 9 bases, V lost 0 bases, and 5 bases had no gene match. Germline lookup yields CDR1 GTSNPN and CDR2 SVGIG (reference sequence). The CDR3 sequence is 15 residues long. CDR3 loop: CAWSVGQGFFSPLHF. For the CDR3, the DNA is TGTGCCTGGAGTGTGGGACAGGGGTTTTTTTCACCCCTCCACTTT.

The V gene is TRBV9, the J gene TRBJ2-7; 15 bases are shared with TRBD2. V lost 3 bases to trimming and J lost 6 bases; unmatched junction nucleotides: 4. This CDR3 contains 15 residues. Germline V gives CDR1 SGDLS, CDR2 YYNGEE. Written as DNA, the CDR3 is TGTGCCAGCAGCGGCGGACTAGCGGGAGGGTCCGAGCAGTACTTC. It encodes CASSGGLAGGSEQYF.

The genes are TRBV7-2 and TRBJ1-1; D unclear. CDR1 and CDR2 (germline): SGHTA, FQGNSA. Trimming shortened V by 3 bases and J by 7 bases, and 12 bases separated the two germline ends. There are 13 residues in the CDR3. CDR3 loop: CASSFTRLDEAFF. The CDR3 region has the DNA TGTGCCAGCAGCTTCACGAGGTTGGATGAAGCTTTCTTT.

This rearrangement joins TRBV4-2 to TRBJ2-3; TRBD2 is a possible D gene (5 bases). Germline CDR1 LGHNA, CDR2 YNFKEQ. CDR3 length equals 12 residues. V was trimmed by 1 base and J by 9 bases, leaving 8 bases between them. In nucleotides, the CDR3 is TGTGCCAGCAGCCAAGGAGCGGAGACGCAGTATTTT. Amino acids: CASSQGAETQYF.

J is TRBJ1-2 and V is TRBV7-3; the match to TRBD1 covers 8 bases. V dropped 4 bases and J dropped 7; count of bases not matched to a gene: 8. From germline, CDR1 is SGHTA and CDR2 FQGTGA. The CDR3 runs 14 residues. DNA for the CDR3: TGTGCCAGCAGCTCGGGCGACAGGGGTGGTGGCTACACCTTC. Translated, it gives CASSSGDRGGGYTF. The full variable domain, rest sourced from reference TRBV7-3 and TRBJ1-2, is GAGVSQTPSNKVTEKGKYVELRCDPISGHTALYWYRQSLGQGPEFLIYFQGTGAADDSGLPNDRFFAVRPEGSVSTLKIQRTERGDSAVYLCASSSGDRGGGYTFGSGTRLTVV.

The chain links TRBV28 to TRBJ2-1; 8 positions match TRBD2. Germline lookup yields CDR1 MDHEN and CDR2 SYDVKM. The V segment lost 5 bases and the J segment 6 bases; nucleotides outside the gene matches: 15. There are 17 residues in the CDR3. The CDR3 DNA sequence: TGTGCCAGCAGTCCTCACACTGGACTAGCAGGGCCCAATGAGCAGTTCTTC. It codes for CASSPHTGLAGPNEQFF. The variable domain in full, completed from reference TRBV28 and TRBJ2-1, reads DVKVTQSSRYLVKRTGEKVFLECVQDMDHENMFWYRQDPGLGLRLIYFSYDVKMKEKGDIPEGYSVSREKKERFSLILESASTNQTSMYLCASSPHTGLAGPNEQFFGPGTRLTVL.

The CDR3 here is CASKRGGRGEQYF. The CDR3 DNA sequence: TGTGCCAGCAAACGGGGGGGACGGGGCGAGCAGTACTTC. The V gene is TRBV2, the J gene TRBJ2-7; the match to TRBD2 covers 8 bases. Trimming at V came to 7 bases and at J to 6 bases, leaving 8 bases not matched to a gene. This CDR3 contains 13 residues. Germline assignment: CDR1 SNHLY and CDR2 FYNNEI.

The chain couples TRBV10-3 to TRBJ2-3; maybe TRBD1 (5 bases). This CDR3 spans 14 amino acids. Germline assignment: CDR1 ENHRY and CDR2 SYGVKD. V was shortened by 3 bases and J by 6 bases, with 13 bases between the two germline ends. The CDR3, as DNA: TGTGCCATCAGTGAAGGGGTTACTATGGATACGCAGTATTTT. Translation gives CAISEGVTMDTQYF.

In this sample, this clone turned up once. This chain joins TRBV5-4 and TRBJ2-1, with 7 nucleotides matching TRBD1. The length of the CDR3 is 18 residues. Trimming cost V 4 bases and J 3 bases; bases outside gene matches: 16. Germline loops: CDR1 SGHNT, CDR2 YYREEE (reference sequence). CDR3 sequence reads: CASSTIPENRGSYNEQFF. In nucleotides, the CDR3 is TGTGCCAGCAGCACAATCCCAGAGAACAGGGGAAGCTACAATGAGCAGTTCTTC. The variable domain in full, with the rest retrieved from reference TRBV5-4 and TRBJ2-1, is ETGVTQSPTHLIKTRGQQVTLRCSSQSGHNTVSWYQQALGQGPQFIFQYYREEENGRGNFPPRFSGLQFPNYSSELNVNALELDDSALYLCASSTIPENRGSYNEQFFGPGTRLTVL.

Regarding this clone: At the DNA level, this CDR3 is encoded by other sequences in the same sample as well. The V gene is TRBV19, the J gene TRBJ1-2; 7 nucleotides line up with TRBD1. This CDR3 region has 12 residues. Germline-derived CDR1 and CDR2 are LNHDA and SQIVND (reference sequence). The V gene end was trimmed by 6 bases and the J gene end by 3 bases; junction bases not matched to a gene: 1. The CDR3: CASSDRDYGYTF. CDR3 sequence (DNA): TGTGCCAGTAGCGACAGGGACTATGGCTACACCTTC.

The chain combines TRBV5-1 with TRBJ1-1; TRBD1 is a possible D gene (6 bases). Looked up from germline, CDR1 is SGHRS and CDR2 is YFSETQ. The germline V and J ends were trimmed by 0 bases and 4 bases, with 10 bases remaining between them. The CDR3 length is 14 residues. The CDR3 DNA sequence: TGCGCCAGCAGCTTGGCCATAGGGGGCACTGAAGCTTTCTTT. Its protein is CASSLAIGGTEAFF.

This rearrangement joins TRBV6-6 to TRBJ1-1, with 8 bases lining up with TRBD1. The germline gives CDR1 MNHNY, CDR2 SVGAGI (reference sequence). There are 17 residues in the CDR3. The V segment lost 5 bases and the J segment 3 bases; nucleotides outside the gene matches: 14. The CDR3 is CASSPSPGQGRDTEAFF. The CDR3 DNA reads as TGTGCCAGCAGTCCTTCCCCCGGACAGGGTCGAGACACTGAAGCTTTCTTT.

V usage is TRBV3-1 (or the pseudogene TRBV3-2) and J usage is TRBJ2-5; TRBD2 matches at 8 bases. The J segment lost 5 bases and the V segment lost 1 base, leaving 9 bases of the junction unmatched. CDR3 length equals 16 residues. The germline V gene encodes CDR1 LGHDT and CDR2 YNNKEL (reference sequence). The CDR3 nucleotides read TGTGCCAGCAGCCAAGGGATCGGCGGGAGGATGGAGACCCAGTACTTC. Protein sequence: CASSQGIGGRMETQYF.

V usage is TRBV7-2 and J usage is TRBJ2-2; 13 bases agree with TRBD2. J gave up 5 bases and V 4 bases, and 4 bases lay outside the gene matches. This CDR3 has 16 residues. Germline CDR1 and CDR2: SGHTA and FQGNSA. The CDR3 is CASSSKGLAGTGELFF. In nucleotides, the CDR3 is TGTGCCAGCAGCTCGAAGGGACTAGCGGGGACCGGGGAGCTGTTTTTT.

V and J are TRBV18 and TRBJ2-5, with a weak D call TRBD1 (6 bases). Trimming took off 0 bases at V and 2 bases at J, with 13 bases between the two ends. Looked up from germline, CDR1 is KGHSH and CDR2 is LQKENI. The CDR3 has 16 residues. CDR3 nucleotides: TGTGCCAGCTCACCACCGGGCTTTACAGGGCAAGAGACCCAGTACTTC. Translating gives CASSPPGFTGQETQYF. Based on the CDR3 plus reference TRBV18 and TRBJ2-5, the full variable domain is NAGVMQNPRHLVRRRGQEARLRCSPMKGHSHVYWYRQLPEEGLKFMVYLQKENIIDESGMPKERFSAEFPKEGPSILRIQQVVRGDSAAYFCASSPPGFTGQETQYFGPGTRLLVL.

This clone was seen a handful of times. The chain employs TRBV10-3 and TRBJ1-3; 8 nucleotides align to TRBD1. The CDR3 consists of 15 residues. The trim removed 5 bases at V and 2 bases at J, leaving 5 bases unmatched. Germline CDR1 ENHRY, CDR2 SYGVKD. The CDR3, as DNA: TGTGCCATCAGTAACGGACAGGGAGCTGGAAACACCATATATTTT. It translates to CAISNGQGAGNTIYF.

The J gene is TRBJ1-2, the V gene TRBV7-2, with 8 bases lining up with TRBD1. The CDR3 contains 16 residues. Germline-derived CDR1 and CDR2 are SGHTA and FQGNSA. V shed 0 bases and J 4 bases; nucleotides not matched to a gene: 7. The CDR3 sequence is CASSLALTGDAYGYTF. The CDR3, as DNA: TGTGCCAGCAGCTTAGCGTTGACAGGGGACGCCTATGGCTACACCTTC.

The rearrangement uses TRBV19 and TRBJ2-5; the match to TRBD1 covers 11 bases. V was clipped by 5 bases and J by 3 bases; unmatched bases: 5. Germline CDR1 and CDR2: LNHDA and SQIVND (reference sequence). The CDR3 runs 15 residues. The CDR3 sequence: CASSPWTGGEETQYF. CDR3 sequence (DNA): TGTGCCAGTAGTCCGTGGACAGGGGGCGAAGAGACCCAGTACTTC.

V gene TRBV14 combines with J gene TRBJ2-7, with 8 positions matching TRBD2. Germline V gene lookup returns CDR1 SGHDN and CDR2 FVKESK. V lost 9 bases to trimming and J lost 3 bases; unmatched junction nucleotides: 7. The CDR3 length is 13 residues. The CDR3 coding sequence is TGTGCCAGACCCGCGGGGGGAGACTACGAGCAGTACTTC. The encoded protein is CARPAGGDYEQYF. The full variable domain, with the rest looked up from reference TRBV14 and TRBJ2-7, is EAGVTQFPSHSVIEKGQTVTLRCDPISGHDNLYWYRRVMGKEIKFLLHFVKESKQDESGMPNNRFLAERTGGTYSTLKVQPAELEDSGVYFCARPAGGDYEQYFGPGTRLTVT.

The table lists this clone with a few counts. The chain couples TRBV29-1 to TRBJ1-2; D remains unclear. The CDR3 spans 12 residues. Per germline, CDR1 SQVTM and CDR2 ANQGSEA. V was cut by 5 bases and J by 7 bases, with 14 bases left in between. In nucleotides, the CDR3 is TGCAGCGTTCTGACCAGACGGGGTGGCTACACCTTC. It specifies CSVLTRRGGYTF. Looking up the rest from reference TRBV29-1 and TRBJ1-2 gives the full variable domain: SAVISQKPSRDICQRGTSLTIQCQVDSQVTMMFWYRQQPGQSLTLIATANQGSEATYESGFVIDKFPISRPNLTFSTLTVSNMSPEDSSIYLCSVLTRRGGYTFGSGTRLTVV.